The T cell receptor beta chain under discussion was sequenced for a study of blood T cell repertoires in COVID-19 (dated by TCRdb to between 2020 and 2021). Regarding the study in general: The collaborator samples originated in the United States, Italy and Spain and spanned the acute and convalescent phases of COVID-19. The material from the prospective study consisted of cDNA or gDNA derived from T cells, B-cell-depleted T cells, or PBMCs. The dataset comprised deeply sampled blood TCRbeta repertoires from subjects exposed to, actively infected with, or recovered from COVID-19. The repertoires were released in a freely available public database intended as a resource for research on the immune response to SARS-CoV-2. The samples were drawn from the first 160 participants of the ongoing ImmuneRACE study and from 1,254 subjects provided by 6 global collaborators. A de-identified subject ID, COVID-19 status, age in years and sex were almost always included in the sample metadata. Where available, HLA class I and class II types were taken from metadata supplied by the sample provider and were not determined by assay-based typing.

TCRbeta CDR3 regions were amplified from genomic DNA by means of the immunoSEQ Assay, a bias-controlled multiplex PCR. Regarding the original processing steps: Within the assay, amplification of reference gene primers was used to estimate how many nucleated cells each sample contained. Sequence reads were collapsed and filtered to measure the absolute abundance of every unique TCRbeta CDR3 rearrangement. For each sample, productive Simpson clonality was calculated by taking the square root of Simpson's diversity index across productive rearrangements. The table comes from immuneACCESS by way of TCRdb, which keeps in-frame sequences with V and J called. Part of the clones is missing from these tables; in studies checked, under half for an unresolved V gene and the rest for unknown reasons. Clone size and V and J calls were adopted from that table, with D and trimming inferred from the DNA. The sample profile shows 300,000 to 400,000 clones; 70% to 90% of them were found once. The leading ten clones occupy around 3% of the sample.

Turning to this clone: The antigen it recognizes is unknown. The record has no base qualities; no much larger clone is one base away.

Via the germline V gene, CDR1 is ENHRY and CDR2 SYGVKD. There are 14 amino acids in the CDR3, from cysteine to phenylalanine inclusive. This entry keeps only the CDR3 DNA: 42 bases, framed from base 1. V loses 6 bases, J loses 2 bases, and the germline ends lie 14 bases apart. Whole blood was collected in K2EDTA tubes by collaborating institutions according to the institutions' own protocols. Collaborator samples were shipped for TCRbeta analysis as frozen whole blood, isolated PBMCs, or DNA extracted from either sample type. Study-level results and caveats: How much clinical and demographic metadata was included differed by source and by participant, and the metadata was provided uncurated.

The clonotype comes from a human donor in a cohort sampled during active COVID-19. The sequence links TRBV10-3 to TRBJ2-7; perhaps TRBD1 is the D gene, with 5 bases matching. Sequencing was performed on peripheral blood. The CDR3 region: CAISNRQGTYEQYF. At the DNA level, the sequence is TGTGCCATCAGCAACCGTCAGGGAACCTACGAGCAGTACTTC.